The clone carrying this T cell receptor (beta chain) was counted a few times. Amplification of TCR beta CDR3 regions was performed using RNA transcripts as template. RT-PCR in the first round (using the HTBI primer set) targeted the TCR CDR3. One entry per CDR3 protein, called by TCRdb with MiXCR from the multiplex PCR reads. Here the sample spans under 250,000 distinct CDR3 sequences, 17% being singletons. Unmatched junction bases numbered 8, after V lost 3 bases and J lost 4 bases. From germline, CDR1 is LNHDA and CDR2 SQIVND (reference sequence). This CDR3 is 17 amino acids long. The record originates from a study of T cells in Graves' hyperthyroidism and ophthalmopathy. Whole-study context: The blood sample was taken at first diagnosis, before treatment began.

This TCR derives from a woman between 45 and 60 years old with Graves' hyperthyroidism. The sample comprised blood. The chain recombines TRBV19 with TRBJ2-5; 13 bases line up with TRBD2. CDR3 residues: CASSILTSGRTGETQYF. As DNA, the CDR3 is TGTGCCAGTAGTATCCTGACTAGCGGGAGGACGGGAGAGACCCAGTACTTC.